A single sample gave rise to the 32 T cell receptor beta chains below, sequenced in a study of blood T cells in healthy people across ages. A second PCR, run for 7 to 11 cycles, used a sample-barcoded 5' primer plus a J-beta primer mix. TCRdb re-called the 5' RACE reads with MiXCR, one entry per CDR3 protein. The table has around 790,000 distinct CDR3 sequences, around 45% seen once. The sequenced sample consisted of blood. The receptors were gathered from a man in his 60s in good health.

This clonotype was seen a handful of times. The V gene is TRBV7-2, the J gene TRBJ2-3; D is possibly TRBD2 (6 bases). Germline V gene data show CDR1 as SGHTA and CDR2 as FQGNSA. The CDR3 contains 15 residues. The V and J ends lost 5 bases and 2 bases respectively, with 14 bases between them. The chain's CDR3 is CASSPSRTNTDTQYF. The CDR3, as DNA: TGTGCCAGCAGCCCTAGCCGGACTAACACAGATACGCAGTATTTT. Drawing the rest from reference TRBV7-2 and TRBJ2-3, the complete variable domain is GAGVSQSPSNKVTEKGKDVELRCDPISGHTALYWYRQSLGQGLEFLIYFQGNSAPDKSGLPSDRFSAERTGGSVSTLTIQRTQQEDSAVYLCASSPSRTNTDTQYFGPGTRLTVL.

This clonotype was observed a few times. The chain has TRBV27 and TRBJ1-5; D might be TRBD1 (6 bases). Looked up from germline, CDR1 is MNHEY and CDR2 is SMNVEV (reference sequence). This CDR3 contains 13 residues. V lost 8 bases to trimming and J lost 3 bases, with 11 bases between them. CDR3 coding DNA: TGTGCCAGCCAGGGGAACTCCAATCAGCCCCAGCATTTT. Its translation is CASQGNSNQPQHF.

This chain joins TRBV30 and TRBJ2-3; TRBD1 matches 8 bases. The CDR3 length is 11 residues. Losses at the gene ends were 3 bases for V and 11 bases for J; bases not matched to a gene: 4. Germline CDR1 and CDR2: GTSNPN and SVGIG (reference sequence). The CDR3 reads CAWRTGTGQYF. The CDR3 DNA reads TGTGCCTGGAGGACCGGGACAGGGCAGTATTTT.

The gene calls are TRBV5-1 and TRBJ2-6; 9 bases agree with TRBD1. With 0 bases clipped from V and 2 bases from J, the junction kept 3 bases outside the gene matches. Germline assignment: CDR1 SGHRS and CDR2 YFSETQ. This CDR3 region has 17 residues. The chain's CDR3 is CASSLVGTGPGANVLTF. The CDR3 DNA is TGCGCCAGCAGCTTGGTGGGGACAGGGCCTGGGGCCAACGTCCTGACTTTC.

There are a few counts of this clonotype. The J gene is TRBJ1-6, the V gene TRBV3-1; TRBD1 might be the D (5 bases). Trimming cost V 0 bases and J 1 base, with 13 bases left between them. CDR1 and CDR2 (germline): LGHDT, YNNKEL (reference sequence). CDR3 length equals 18 residues. In DNA, the CDR3 is TGTGCCAGCAGCCAAGAGAAGGGCCGGGGGTCCTATAATTCACCCCTCCACTTT. This codes for CASSQEKGRGSYNSPLHF.

Concerning this clonotype itself: Mismatch with germline at one junction end may stem from a read error. The gene calls are TRBV9 and TRBJ2-2; D is unclear. Germline loops: CDR1 SGDLS, CDR2 YYNGEE. The CDR3 extends over 15 amino acids. Here the CDR3 reads CANSVEQTNTGELFF. DNA of the CDR3: TGTGCCAACAGCGTAGAACAGACGAACACCGGGGAGCTGTTTTTT.

This clonotype was seen more than once but under ten times. The V gene is TRBV10-3, the J gene TRBJ2-3; D is unclear. The CDR3 runs to 12 residues. The germline gives CDR1 ENHRY, CDR2 SYGVKD. V lost 2 bases to trimming and J lost 6 bases, with 6 bases between them. The chain's CDR3 is CAISERADTQYF. Here the CDR3 DNA reads TGTGCCATCAGTGAGAGGGCCGATACGCAGTATTTT.

In regard to this clonotype: One end of the junction does not line up with germline, which may come from a read error. The chain carries TRBV7-8 and TRBJ2-4; the D gene is possibly TRBD2 (5 bases). Per the germline V gene, CDR1 is SGHVS and CDR2 is FQNEAQ. There are 14 residues in the CDR3. CDR3 protein: CTSSLNIGQEEQYF. CDR3 nucleotides: TGTACCAGCAGCTTAAACATAGGGCAGGAGGAGCAGTACTTC.

The chain recombines TRBV15 with TRBJ2-3, with TRBD2 matching 8 bases. After removal of 3 bases from V and 3 bases from J, the junction contained 2 bases not matched to a gene. This CDR3 region has 14 residues. Looked up from germline, CDR1 is LNHNV and CDR2 is YYDKDF (reference sequence). The CDR3 DNA reads as TGTGCCACCAGCAGGCGGGGGGCTACAGATACGCAGTATTTT. Translating gives CATSRRGATDTQYF.

Many counts were recorded for this clonotype. The CDR3 protein is CSAGRGRMYGYTF. The DNA for the CDR3 is TGCAGTGCAGGCCGGGGGAGAATGTATGGCTACACCTTC. The chain is built from TRBV20-1 and TRBJ1-2; TRBD1 might be the D (5 bases). Trimming cost V 6 bases and J 5 bases, with 16 bases left between them. From germline, CDR1 is DFQATT and CDR2 SNEGSKA (reference sequence). CDR3 length equals 13 residues.

V is TRBV4-3 and J is TRBJ1-5, with TRBD1 as a possible D gene (6 bases). CDR1 and CDR2 (germline): LGHNA, YSLEER. The CDR3 totals 19 residues. V was pared by 0 bases and J by 5 bases, with 23 bases between. The CDR3 nucleotides read TGCGCCAGCAGCCAAGATTGGGGGACAATAACCAGTTGGGATCAGCCCCAGCATTTT. This gives the protein CASSQDWGTITSWDQPQHF.

This clonotype was seen a few times. The chain carries TRBV5-1 and TRBJ2-6, with 9 bases fitting TRBD1. The junction had 14 bases not matched to a gene; V was cut back by 4 bases and J by 0 bases. There are 20 residues in the CDR3. The germline V gene encodes CDR1 SGHRS and CDR2 YFSETQ. The chain's CDR3 is CASSPYVVDRGPSGANVLTF. Written as DNA, the CDR3 is TGCGCCAGCAGCCCATACGTGGTGGACAGGGGCCCCTCTGGGGCCAACGTCCTGACTTTC.

The chain has TRBV20-1 and TRBJ2-1, with 7 bases that match TRBD2. This CDR3 has 15 residues. Germline assignment: CDR1 DFQATT and CDR2 SNEGSKA (reference sequence). Unmatched junction bases numbered 12, after V lost 6 bases and J lost 4 bases. CDR3 protein: CSARRSSGPYNEQFF. The CDR3 coding sequence is TGCAGTGCCCGGAGGTCTAGCGGACCATACAATGAGCAGTTCTTC.

This clonotype was seen only a few times. This chain links TRBV24-1 with TRBJ2-3; 7 bases line up with TRBD1. V lost 4 bases, J lost 3 bases, and 12 bases stayed unmatched. The CDR3 sequence is 17 residues long. Germline V gene data show CDR1 as KGHDR and CDR2 as SFDVKD. The CDR3 sequence is CATSDPRQGRDTDTQYF. DNA of the CDR3: TGTGCCACCAGTGACCCTAGACAGGGCCGTGATACAGATACGCAGTATTTT.

This chain connects TRBV4-2 to TRBJ2-3; D gene uncertain. CDR3 length: 16 residues. From germline, CDR1 is LGHNA and CDR2 YNFKEQ. Trimming took off 4 bases at V and 0 bases at J, with 14 bases between the two ends. CDR3 sequence: CASSPLGRSSTDTQYF. In nucleotides, the CDR3 is TGTGCCAGCAGCCCCCTTGGAAGGAGTAGCACAGATACGCAGTATTTT.

Many counts were recorded for this clonotype. This sequence joins TRBV7-9 and TRBJ1-2; perhaps TRBD1 as D (5 bases). The CDR3 is 15 amino acids. V was clipped by 5 bases and J by 5 bases, with 18 bases between them. Germline V gene lookup returns CDR1 SEHNR and CDR2 FQNEAQ (reference sequence). Here the CDR3 DNA reads TGTGCCAGCAGCCACTCCGGGACGTCATGGTATGGCTACACCTTC. It is translated as CASSHSGTSWYGYTF.

About this clonotype: This may be a read error, as it is one base from a much larger clone. CDR3 bases: TGTGCCAGCAGCTGGCGACAGAACACTGAAGCTTTCTTT. Protein sequence: CASSWRQNTEAFF. J is TRBJ1-1 and V is TRBV7-2; D unclear. The CDR3 consists of 13 residues. The V end lost 4 bases, the J end lost 1 base, and 7 bases lay between the germline ends. Germline assignment: CDR1 SGHTA and CDR2 FQGNSA.

The chain recombines TRBV15 with TRBJ2-1; D remains unclear. V dropped 2 bases and J dropped 7 bases, with 6 bases sitting between them. The CDR3 totals 12 residues. Germline V gene data show CDR1 as LNHNV and CDR2 as YYDKDF (reference sequence). The CDR3 DNA reads TGTGCCACCAGCAGACCTCGGAATGAGCAGTTCTTC. This gives the protein CATSRPRNEQFF.

The chain uses TRBV10-3 and TRBJ2-1; 11 bases align to TRBD2. The J call may be mistaken, given a closer DNA end match to TRBJ2-7. Germline V lookup: CDR1 ENHRY, CDR2 SYGVKD. CDR3 length: 16 residues. Here the CDR3 DNA reads TGTGCCATCAGTGTGGTGACTAGCGGGGCTTACAATGAGCAGTACTTC. Translated: CAISVVTSGAYNEQYF.

The chain has TRBV29-1 and TRBJ2-5, with 7 bases lining up with TRBD2. V gave up 4 bases and J gave up 4 bases; unmatched junction bases: 3. Germline CDR1 reads SQVTM; CDR2 reads ANQGSEA. The CDR3 runs to 12 residues. DNA of the CDR3: TGCAGCGTTGCTGGACTAGGAGAGACCCAGTACTTC. Amino acids: CSVAGLGETQYF.

This chain joins TRBV20-1 and TRBJ1-5, with 7 nucleotides matching TRBD1. Per germline, CDR1 DFQATT and CDR2 SNEGSKA (reference sequence). Unmatched junction bases numbered 5, after V lost 5 bases and J lost 4 bases. The CDR3 runs 13 residues. The CDR3 sequence is CSAQGTANQPQHF. As DNA, the CDR3 is TGCAGTGCTCAAGGGACAGCAAATCAGCCCCAGCATTTT.

This clonotype was detected a few times. The rearrangement joins TRBV30 to TRBJ1-2, with 9 bases fitting TRBD1. CDR3 size: 11 residues. J lost 13 bases, V lost 4 bases, and 7 bases had no gene match. Germline V gene sequence: CDR1 GTSNPN, CDR2 SVGIG (reference sequence). In DNA, the CDR3 is TGTGCCTGGATGGGACAGGGCAAAATCACCTTC. Its translation is CAWMGQGKITF. Together with reference TRBV30 and TRBJ1-2, the CDR3 gives the full variable domain: SQTIHQWPATLVQPVGSPLSLECTVEGTSNPNLYWYRQAAGRGLQLLFYSVGIGQISSEVPQNLSASRPQDRQFILSSKKLLLSDSGFYLCAWMGQGKITFGSGTRLTVV.

The rearrangement joins TRBV20-1 to TRBJ2-3, with 11 positions matching TRBD2. The CDR3 length is 14 residues. After removal of 6 bases from V and 1 base from J, the junction contained 3 bases not matched to a gene. Germline V CDR1 and CDR2: DFQATT, SNEGSKA (reference sequence). The CDR3 coding sequence is TGCAGTGCGACTAGCGGGGCCCGCACAGATACGCAGTATTTT. This translates into CSATSGARTDTQYF.

This clonotype was seen only a few times. V usage is TRBV21-1 and J usage is TRBJ2-7. TRBV21-1 is a pseudogene. CDR3 length equals 14 residues. For the CDR3, the DNA is TGTGCCAGCAGGAACGCGGGGCTTTCCTACGAGCAGTACTTC. It yields the protein CASRNAGLSYEQYF.

V usage is TRBV20-1 and J usage is TRBJ2-4; 11 bases agree with TRBD1. This CDR3 has 17 amino acids. J lost 0 bases, V lost 0 bases, and 4 bases had no gene match. The germline V gene encodes CDR1 DFQATT and CDR2 SNEGSKA (reference sequence). The CDR3 spells CSARDGQGAIAKNIQYF. The CDR3 nucleotides are TGCAGTGCTAGAGACGGACAGGGGGCTATAGCCAAAAACATTCAGTACTTC.

The V and J genes are TRBV25-1 and TRBJ1-6; 9 bases match TRBD1. Trimming cost V 6 bases and J 10 bases; bases outside gene matches: 10. Germline V lookup: CDR1 MGHDK, CDR2 SYGVNS. The CDR3 is 15 amino acids. CDR3 nucleotides: TGTGCCAGCAGGCCTGACAGGGGGGACATGTCACCCCTCCACTTT. Translation gives CASRPDRGDMSPLHF.

This clonotype was counted between two and nine times. In DNA, the CDR3 is TGTGCCAGCAGCTTACTTAGCTCCTACAATGAGCAGTTCTTC. Residues: CASSLLSSYNEQFF. The V gene is TRBV7-2, the J gene TRBJ2-1; D is unclear. Trimming stripped 2 bases from V and 0 bases from J, with 5 bases between. Germline V gene data show CDR1 as SGHTA and CDR2 as FQGNSA. CDR3 length equals 14 residues.

This clonotype was seen once. The rearrangement uses TRBV4-3 and TRBJ2-5; 11 bases agree with TRBD2. Germline CDR1 is LGHNA and CDR2 is YSLEER. Losses at the gene ends were 3 bases for V and 11 bases for J; bases not matched to a gene: 11. This CDR3 is 15 amino acids long. The CDR3 sequence is CASSQGIAGGLEQYF. In DNA, the CDR3 is TGCGCCAGCAGCCAGGGGATAGCGGGGGGGCTTGAGCAGTACTTC.

This clonotype was seen just once. The V and J genes are TRBV7-2 and TRBJ1-1; a weak D match, TRBD1 (6 bases). CDR1 is SGHTA, CDR2 FQGNSA, per germline. The V end lost 4 bases, the J end lost 6 bases, and 15 bases lay between the germline ends. The CDR3 totals 14 residues. The CDR3 is CASSSTGWRPEAFF. The CDR3, as DNA: TGTGCCAGCAGCTCTACAGGGTGGAGGCCTGAAGCTTTCTTT.

V usage is TRBV24-1 and J usage is TRBJ2-4; possible D gene TRBD1, 6 bases. The J call may be incorrect, as the DNA end agrees better with TRBJ2-7. Germline assignment: CDR1 KGHDR and CDR2 SFDVKD. CDR3 length: 12 residues. The CDR3 sequence: CATSDFRGEQYF. CDR3 DNA sequence: TGTGCCACCAGTGATTTCAGGGGCGAGCAGTACTTC.

This clonotype was detected ten times or more. J is TRBJ1-5 and V is TRBV6-6; unclear D gene. The germline V and J ends were trimmed by 2 bases and 0 bases, with 2 bases remaining between them. CDR1 is MNHNY, CDR2 SVGAGI, per germline (reference sequence). The length of the CDR3 is 13 residues. The CDR3 reads CASSYDSNQPQHF. In DNA, the CDR3 is TGTGCCAGCAGTTACGATAGCAATCAGCCCCAGCATTTT.

The rearrangement uses TRBV7-9 and TRBJ1-1, with a tentative D call TRBD1 (5 bases). V was shortened by 5 bases and J by 0 bases, with 10 bases between the two germline ends. The CDR3 runs 14 residues. The germline V gene has CDR1 SEHNR and CDR2 FQNEAQ (reference sequence). The CDR3 region is CASSPGPMNTEAFF. The DNA of the CDR3 is TGTGCCAGCAGCCCGGGACCGATGAACACTGAAGCTTTCTTT.